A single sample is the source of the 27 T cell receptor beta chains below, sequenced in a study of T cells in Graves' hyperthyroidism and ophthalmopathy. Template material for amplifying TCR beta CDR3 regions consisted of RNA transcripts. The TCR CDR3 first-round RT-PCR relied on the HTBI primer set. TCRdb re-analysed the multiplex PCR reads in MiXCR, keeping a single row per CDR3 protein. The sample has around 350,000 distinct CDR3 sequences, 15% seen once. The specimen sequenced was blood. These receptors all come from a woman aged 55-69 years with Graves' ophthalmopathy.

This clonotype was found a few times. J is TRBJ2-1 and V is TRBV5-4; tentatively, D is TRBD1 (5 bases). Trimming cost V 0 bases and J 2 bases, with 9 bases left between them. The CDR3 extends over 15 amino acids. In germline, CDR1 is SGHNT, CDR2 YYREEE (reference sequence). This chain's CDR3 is CASSLGTDTYNEQFF. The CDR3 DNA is TGTGCCAGCAGCTTGGGTACGGACACCTACAATGAGCAGTTCTTC. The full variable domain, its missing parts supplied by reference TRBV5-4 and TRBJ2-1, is ETGVTQSPTHLIKTRGQQVTLRCSSQSGHNTVSWYQQALGQGPQFIFQYYREEENGRGNFPPRFSGLQFPNYSSELNVNALELDDSALYLCASSLGTDTYNEQFFGPGTRLTVL.

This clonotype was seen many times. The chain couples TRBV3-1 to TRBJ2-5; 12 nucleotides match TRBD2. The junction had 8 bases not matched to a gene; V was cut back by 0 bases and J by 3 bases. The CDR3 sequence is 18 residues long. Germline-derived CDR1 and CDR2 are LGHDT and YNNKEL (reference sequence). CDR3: CASSQEVLAGGGEETQYF. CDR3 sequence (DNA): TGTGCCAGCAGCCAAGAGGTACTAGCGGGAGGAGGGGAAGAGACCCAGTACTTC.

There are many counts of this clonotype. CDR3 coding DNA: TGTGCCAGCAGCCCCACTAGCGGGAGGAACAATGAGCAGTTCTTC. It encodes CASSPTSGRNNEQFF. This chain connects TRBV7-6 to TRBJ2-1; 12 bases match TRBD2. This CDR3 has 15 residues. Germline loops: CDR1 SGHVS, CDR2 FNYEAQ. V lost 5 bases, J lost 5 bases, and 4 bases stayed unmatched.

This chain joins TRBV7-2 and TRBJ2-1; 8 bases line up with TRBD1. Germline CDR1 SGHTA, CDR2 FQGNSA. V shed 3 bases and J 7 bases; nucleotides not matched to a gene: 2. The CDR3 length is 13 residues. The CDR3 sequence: CASSLGQENEQFF. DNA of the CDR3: TGTGCCAGCAGCTTGGGACAGGAGAATGAGCAGTTCTTC.

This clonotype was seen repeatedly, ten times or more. The CDR3 reads CASSLPPGTLTGELFF. CDR3 bases: TGTGCCAGCAGCTTACCACCCGGGACATTGACCGGGGAGCTGTTTTTT. The chain has TRBV7-2 and TRBJ2-2, with D perhaps TRBD1 (6 bases). From germline, CDR1 is SGHTA and CDR2 FQGNSA. V was clipped by 2 bases and J by 5 bases, with 15 bases between them. The CDR3 is 16 residues long. The full variable domain, its missing parts supplied by reference TRBV7-2 and TRBJ2-2, is GAGVSQSPSNKVTEKGKDVELRCDPISGHTALYWYRQSLGQGLEFLIYFQGNSAPDKSGLPSDRFSAERTGGSVSTLTIQRTQQEDSAVYLCASSLPPGTLTGELFFGEGSRLTVL.

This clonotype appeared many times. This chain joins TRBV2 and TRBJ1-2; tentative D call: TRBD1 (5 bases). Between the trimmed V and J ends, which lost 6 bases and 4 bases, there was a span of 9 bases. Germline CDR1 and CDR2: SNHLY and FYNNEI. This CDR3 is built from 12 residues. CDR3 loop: CASRRDFYGYTF. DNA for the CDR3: TGTGCCAGCAGACGGGACTTCTATGGCTACACCTTC.

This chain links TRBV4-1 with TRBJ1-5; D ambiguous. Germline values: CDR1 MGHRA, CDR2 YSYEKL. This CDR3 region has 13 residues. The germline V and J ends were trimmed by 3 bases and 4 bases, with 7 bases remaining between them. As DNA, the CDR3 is TGCGCCAGCAGCCAGGTCATTAATCAGCCCCAGCATTTT. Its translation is CASSQVINQPQHF.

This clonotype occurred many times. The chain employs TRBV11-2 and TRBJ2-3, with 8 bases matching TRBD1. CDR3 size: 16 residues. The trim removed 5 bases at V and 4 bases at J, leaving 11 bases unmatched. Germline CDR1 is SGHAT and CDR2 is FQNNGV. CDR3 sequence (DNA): TGTGCCAGCAGCGAGGGACGGACAGGGATCGCAGATACGCAGTATTTT. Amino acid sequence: CASSEGRTGIADTQYF. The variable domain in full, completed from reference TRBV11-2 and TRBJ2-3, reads EAGVAQSPRYKIIEKRQSVAFWCNPISGHATLYWYQQILGQGPKLLIQFQNNGVVDDSQLPKDRFSAERLKGVDSTLKIQPAKLEDSAVYLCASSEGRTGIADTQYFGPGTRLTVL.

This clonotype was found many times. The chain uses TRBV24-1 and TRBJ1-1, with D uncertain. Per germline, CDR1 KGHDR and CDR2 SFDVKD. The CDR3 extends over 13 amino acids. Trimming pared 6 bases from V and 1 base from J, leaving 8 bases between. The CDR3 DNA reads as TGTGCCACCAGTAATGAGGAGAACACTGAAGCTTTCTTT. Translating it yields CATSNEENTEAFF.

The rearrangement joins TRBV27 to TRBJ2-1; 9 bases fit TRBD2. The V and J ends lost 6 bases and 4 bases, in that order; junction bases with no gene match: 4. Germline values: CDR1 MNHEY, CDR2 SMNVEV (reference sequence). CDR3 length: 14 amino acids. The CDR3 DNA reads TGTGCCAGCAGGGGTAGCGGGGGATACAATGAGCAGTTCTTC. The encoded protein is CASRGSGGYNEQFF.

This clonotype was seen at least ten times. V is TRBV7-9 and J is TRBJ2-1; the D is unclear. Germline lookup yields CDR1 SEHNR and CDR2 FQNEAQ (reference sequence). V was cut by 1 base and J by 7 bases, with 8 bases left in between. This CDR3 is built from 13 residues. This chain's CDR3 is CASSLESVNEQFF. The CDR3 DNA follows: TGTGCCAGCAGCTTAGAGAGCGTTAATGAGCAGTTCTTC.

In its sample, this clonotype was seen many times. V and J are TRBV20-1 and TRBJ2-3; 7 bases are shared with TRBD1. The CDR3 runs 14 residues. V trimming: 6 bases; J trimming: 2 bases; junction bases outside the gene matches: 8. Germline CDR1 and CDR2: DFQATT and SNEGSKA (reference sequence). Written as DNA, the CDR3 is TGCAGTGCCAGGGGGAATGTAGCCACAGATACGCAGTATTTT. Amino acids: CSARGNVATDTQYF.

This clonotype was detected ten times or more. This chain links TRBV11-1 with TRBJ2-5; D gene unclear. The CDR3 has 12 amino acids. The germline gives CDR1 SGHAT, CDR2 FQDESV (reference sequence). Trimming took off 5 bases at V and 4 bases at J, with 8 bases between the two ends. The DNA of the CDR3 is TGTGCCAGCAGCCCAGGACCAGAGACCCAGTACTTC. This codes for CASSPGPETQYF.

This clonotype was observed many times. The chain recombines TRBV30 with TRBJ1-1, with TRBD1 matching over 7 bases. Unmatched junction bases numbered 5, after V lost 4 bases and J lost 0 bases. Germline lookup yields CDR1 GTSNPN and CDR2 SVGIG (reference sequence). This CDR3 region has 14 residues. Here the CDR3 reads CAWTTGSMNTEAFF. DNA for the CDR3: TGTGCCTGGACGACAGGGTCCATGAACACTGAAGCTTTCTTT.

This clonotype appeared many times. The CDR3 nucleotides read TGTGCCAGCAGCACAGGGGCGGGCGGAGATGGCTACACCTTC. This translates into CASSTGAGGDGYTF. The chain uses TRBV7-3 and TRBJ1-2; TRBD1 matches 7 bases. The J segment lost 6 bases and the V segment lost 5 bases, leaving 9 bases of the junction unmatched. CDR3 length: 14 residues. CDR1 SGHTA and CDR2 FQGTGA come from the germline V gene.

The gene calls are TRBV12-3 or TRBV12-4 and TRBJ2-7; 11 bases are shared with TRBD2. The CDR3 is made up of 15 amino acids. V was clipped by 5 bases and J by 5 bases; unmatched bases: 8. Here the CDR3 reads CASSGDVAGGNEQYF. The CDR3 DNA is TGTGCCAGCAGTGGCGATGTAGCGGGAGGGAACGAGCAGTACTTC.

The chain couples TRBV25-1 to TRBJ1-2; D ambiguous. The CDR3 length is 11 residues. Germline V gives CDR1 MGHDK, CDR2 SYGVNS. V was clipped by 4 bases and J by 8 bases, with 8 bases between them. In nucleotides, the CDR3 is TGTGCCAGCAGTGGGAGTCGGGGCTACACCTTC. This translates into CASSGSRGYTF.

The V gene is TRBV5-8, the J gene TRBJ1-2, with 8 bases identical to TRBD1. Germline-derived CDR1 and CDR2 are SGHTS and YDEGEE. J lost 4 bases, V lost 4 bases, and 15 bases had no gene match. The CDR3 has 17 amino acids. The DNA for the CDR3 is TGTGCCAGCAGCCCCGCTATGACAGGGGTTCCCCGCTATGGCTACACCTTC. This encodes CASSPAMTGVPRYGYTF.

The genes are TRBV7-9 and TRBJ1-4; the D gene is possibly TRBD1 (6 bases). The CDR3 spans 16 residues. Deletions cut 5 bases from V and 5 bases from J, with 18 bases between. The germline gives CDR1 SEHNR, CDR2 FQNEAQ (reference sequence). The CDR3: CASSPDDRRRNEKLFF. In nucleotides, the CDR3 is TGTGCCAGCAGCCCCGACGACAGGAGGAGAAATGAAAAACTGTTTTTT.

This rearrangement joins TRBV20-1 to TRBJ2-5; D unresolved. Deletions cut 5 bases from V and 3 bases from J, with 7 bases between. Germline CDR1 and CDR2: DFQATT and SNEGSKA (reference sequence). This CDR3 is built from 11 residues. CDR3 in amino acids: CSAGRKETQYF. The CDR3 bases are TGCAGTGCTGGACGAAAAGAGACCCAGTACTTC.

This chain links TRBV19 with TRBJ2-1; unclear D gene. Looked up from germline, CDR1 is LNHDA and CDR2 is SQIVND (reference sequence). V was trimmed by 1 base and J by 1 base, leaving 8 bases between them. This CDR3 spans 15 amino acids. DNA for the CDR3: TGTGCCAGTAGTATAGGGCTATTGTCCTACAATGAGCAGTTCTTC. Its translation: CASSIGLLSYNEQFF.

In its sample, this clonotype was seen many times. The CDR3 DNA sequence: TGTGCCAGCAGGCCGGGCGGGAGCCACGAGCAGTACTTC. Translating it yields CASRPGGSHEQYF. The chain couples TRBV3-1 to TRBJ2-7, with 7 bases matching TRBD2. Looked up from germline, CDR1 is LGHDT and CDR2 is YNNKEL (reference sequence). V shed 6 bases and J 5 bases; nucleotides not matched to a gene: 7. This CDR3 is built from 13 residues.

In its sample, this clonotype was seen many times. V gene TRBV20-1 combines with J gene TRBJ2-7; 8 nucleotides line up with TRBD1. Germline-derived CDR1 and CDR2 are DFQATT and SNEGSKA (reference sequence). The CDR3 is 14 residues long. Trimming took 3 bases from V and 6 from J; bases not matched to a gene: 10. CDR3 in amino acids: CSASRPGGAGEQYF. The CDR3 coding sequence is TGCAGTGCTAGTCGTCCAGGGGGCGCGGGCGAGCAGTACTTC.

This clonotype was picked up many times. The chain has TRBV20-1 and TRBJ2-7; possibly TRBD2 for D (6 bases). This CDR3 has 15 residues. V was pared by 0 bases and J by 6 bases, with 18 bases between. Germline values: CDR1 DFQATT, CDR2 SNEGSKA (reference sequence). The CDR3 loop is CSAREGSGRTGEQYF. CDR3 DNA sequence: TGCAGTGCTAGAGAAGGTAGCGGACGTACGGGCGAGCAGTACTTC.

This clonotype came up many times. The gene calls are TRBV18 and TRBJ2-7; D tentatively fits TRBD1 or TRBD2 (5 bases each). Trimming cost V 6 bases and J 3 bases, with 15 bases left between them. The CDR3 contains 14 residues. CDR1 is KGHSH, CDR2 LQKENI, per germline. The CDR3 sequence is CASSPSGTDYEQYF. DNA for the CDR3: TGTGCCAGCTCCCCGTCCGGGACGGACTACGAGCAGTACTTC.

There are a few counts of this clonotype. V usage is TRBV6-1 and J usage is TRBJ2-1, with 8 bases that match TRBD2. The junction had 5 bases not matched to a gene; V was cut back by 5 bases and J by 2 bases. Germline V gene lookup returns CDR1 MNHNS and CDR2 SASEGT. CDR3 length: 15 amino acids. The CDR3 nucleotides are TGTGCCAGCAGTTCTAGCGGGCGCACCTACAATGAGCAGTTCTTC. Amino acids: CASSSSGRTYNEQFF.

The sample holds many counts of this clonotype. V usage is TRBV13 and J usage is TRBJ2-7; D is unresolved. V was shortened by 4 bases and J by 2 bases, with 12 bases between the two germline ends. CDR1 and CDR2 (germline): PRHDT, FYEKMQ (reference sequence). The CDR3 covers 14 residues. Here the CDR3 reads CASSYGSLAYEQYF. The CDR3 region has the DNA TGTGCCAGCAGCTACGGTTCCCTCGCCTACGAGCAGTACTTC.